This TCR beta chain is from a study of blood T cell repertoires in COVID-19. Turning to the study itself: Italy, Spain and the United States were the sources of the convalescent and acute COVID-19 samples.

In germline, CDR1 is MDHEN, CDR2 SYDVKM. The CDR3 has 13 amino acids. V was shortened by 5 bases and J by 5 bases, with 12 bases between the two germline ends. Recruitment covered about two dozen US areas and drew participants whose ages spanned roughly 18 to 100 years. Self-reported history from a screening survey and questionnaire set each donor's cohort. Original data processing: Estimated nucleated cell counts came from reference gene primer amplification. Sequencing was performed with immunoSEQ multiplex PCR; in TCRdb, only in-frame clones are kept and a portion is missing. The V and J calls and clone size are taken from that table; D and trimming were inferred from the DNA. This table holds more than 300,000 clones, more than 85% found once.

The sequencing input was PBMCs or T cells enriched from blood (not recorded which). This chain links TRBV28 with TRBJ1-2, with D possibly being TRBD1 (5 bases). The TCR originated in a woman aged 25-40 years who had recovered from COVID-19. The CDR3 nucleotides are TGTGCCAGCAGTACACAGGTCCGATATGGCTACACCTTC. Its protein is CASSTQVRYGYTF.